This T cell receptor (beta chain) was identified in a study of T cell responses to AZD1222 COVID-19 vaccine. Findings and caveats of the study: Increases in Spike-specific TCR breadth and depth were seen after two AZD1222 doses.

The repertoire was sequenced with immunoSEQ multiplex PCR; TCRdb's copy has only in-frame clones and lacks some. The sample has roughly 180,000 clones; 75% to 95% are singletons. With respect to this clone: Its antigen is unidentified.

V lost 4 bases and J lost 9, with 19 bases in between. Germline V gene sequence: CDR1 MNHEY, CDR2 SMNVEV (reference sequence). The CDR3 runs 15 residues. The receptor's source is an adult in good health. The material was peripheral blood, obtained on day 0 of AZD1222 vaccination. This chain connects TRBV27 to TRBJ2-1; D assignment may be TRBD1 or TRBD2 (6 bases each). The CDR3: CASSSTGGPIGEQFF. DNA for the CDR3: TGTGCCAGCAGTTCTACCGGGGGCCCGATTGGTGAGCAGTTCTTC.